This TCR beta chain originates from a study of blood T cell repertoires in COVID-19 (dated by TCRdb to the early 2020s). At the level of the whole study: Samples from collaborators originated in the United States, Italy and Spain and spanned both the acute and convalescent phases of COVID-19. Samples came from the ongoing ImmuneRACE study (first 160 participants) plus 1,254 subjects from 6 global collaborators. The repertoires were released in a freely available public database meant as a resource for research on the immune response to SARS-CoV-2. Where available, HLA class I and class II types were obtained from metadata supplied by the sample provider rather than from assay-based typing. The prospective study material was composed of cDNA or gDNA derived from T cells, B-cell-depleted T cells, or PBMCs. The dataset comprised deeply sampled blood TCRbeta repertoires from subjects exposed to, actively infected with, or recovered from COVID-19. Sample metadata almost always included a de-identified subject ID, COVID-19 status, age in years and sex. Study-wide conclusions, independent of this receptor: The quantity of clinical and demographic metadata differed by source and by participant and was supplied without curation.

This clone was seen only once. There is no known antigen for this receptor. Base quality data are lacking; no much larger clone is found one base away. The immunoSEQ Assay, a bias-controlled multiplex PCR, was used to amplify TCRbeta CDR3 regions from genomic DNA. The original methods were these. Nucleated cell counts per sample were estimated from amplification of reference gene primers within the assay. To quantify the absolute abundance of each unique TCRbeta CDR3 rearrangement, sequence reads were collapsed and filtered. Productive Simpson clonality was computed per sample as the square root of Simpson's diversity index over productive rearrangements. This is the immuneACCESS table as TCRdb keeps it, with only in-frame sequences that have V and J called. A part of the clones is gone; compared with another copy, unresolved V genes explain less than half, and the rest is unexplained. V and J calls and clone size are as listed in that table; D and trimming were resolved from the DNA. This sample lists 53,000 or so clones; around three quarters were detected once. The biggest ten clones account for under 3.5% of the sample.

Relative to germline, V is missing 4 bases and J is missing 6 bases, with 8 bases of the junction outside any gene match. CDR1 and CDR2 are read off the germline V gene (reference sequence) as SGHNT and YYREEE. CDR3 length: 15 amino acids, cysteine to phenylalanine. Of the read, only the CDR3 DNA is kept; its 45 bases are in frame from base 1. Each collaborating institution followed its own protocols to collect whole blood in K2EDTA tubes. For TCRbeta analysis, collaborators shipped samples in one of three forms: frozen whole blood, isolated PBMCs, or DNA extracted from either of those sample types.

The sequenced sample consisted of peripheral blood. This receptor was obtained from a man aged 60 to 69 with acute or convalescent COVID-19. The V gene is TRBV5-4 and the J gene is TRBJ2-3, with 10 central nucleotides matching TRBD2. The CDR3 sequence is CASSLVGLASDTQYF. The DNA is as follows: TGTGCCAGCAGCCTTGTGGGACTAGCGTCCGATACGCAGTATTTT. With the portions outside the CDR3 filled from the reference TRBV5-4 and TRBJ2-3 genes, the complete variable region becomes ETGVTQSPTHLIKTRGQQVTLRCSSQSGHNTVSWYQQALGQGPQFIFQYYREEENGRGNFPPRFSGLQFPNYSSELNVNALELDDSALYLCASSLVGLASDTQYFGPGTRLTVL.